This T cell receptor (beta chain) was obtained from a study of cytomegalovirus exposure and HLA in healthy donors. Overall study: Most genotyped donors, over 70% of 398, had Caucasian-associated genetic ancestry. Study conclusions and caveats: TCR beta sequences reportedly predicted the HLA-A and HLA-B alleles of most subjects accurately. The study assumed roughly uniform donor sequencing depth for presence/absence analyses.

Regarding this clone: The antigen remains unidentified.

The PCR ran on 60 Vbeta and 13 Jbeta primers. Study processing details: An analysis that came later counted 80 million or so unique TCR beta chains, 9 million to 12 million shared. The table came from immunoSEQ multiplex PCR; TCRdb's copy has only in-frame clones and leaves some out. V and J calls and clone size are those listed in that table; D and trimming were worked out from the DNA. The sample records 100,000 to 150,000 clones, 6.5% to 9.5% being singletons. This TCR came from a woman in her forties in good health and CMV-seropositive. The specimen sequenced was PBMCs.

CDR3 sequence reads: CASSIGTSGADTQYF. The CDR3 DNA is TGCGCCAGCAGCATAGGGACTAGCGGGGCAGATACGCAGTATTTT. This chain uses TRBV5-1 with TRBJ2-3, with TRBD2 matching 13 bases. CDR1 and CDR2 (germline): SGHRS, YFSETQ. The length of the CDR3 is 15 residues. With 4 bases clipped from V and 4 bases from J, the junction kept 3 bases outside the gene matches.